This T cell receptor (beta chain) was sequenced in a study of T cells after yellow fever vaccination. This clonotype was detected only a few times. Trimming took 3 bases from V and 4 from J; bases not matched to a gene: 18. The CDR3 extends over 18 amino acids. Germline CDR1 and CDR2: SGHNT and YYREEE (reference sequence). It was through 5'RACE template switching that TCR cDNA was made, with a universal primer site and UMIs added. TCRdb reanalysed the 5' RACE reads using MiXCR and keeps one entry per CDR3 protein. The profile covers 150,000 to 200,000 distinct CDR3 sequences, with approximately 6.8% appearing a single time and roughly 2.5% taken by the ten largest.

This chain connects TRBV5-4 to TRBJ2-5, with 7 bases fitting TRBD2. The specimen was CD4+ T cells sorted from PBMCs, collected 5 days after the first yellow fever vaccination. The receptor was isolated from a man aged 18 to 29 who received the YFV17D yellow fever vaccine. CDR3 amino acids: CASSSPPGERGGGETQYF. The CDR3, as DNA: TGTGCCAGCAGCTCCCCCCCCGGTGAGCGGGGAGGAGGAGAGACCCAGTACTTC.